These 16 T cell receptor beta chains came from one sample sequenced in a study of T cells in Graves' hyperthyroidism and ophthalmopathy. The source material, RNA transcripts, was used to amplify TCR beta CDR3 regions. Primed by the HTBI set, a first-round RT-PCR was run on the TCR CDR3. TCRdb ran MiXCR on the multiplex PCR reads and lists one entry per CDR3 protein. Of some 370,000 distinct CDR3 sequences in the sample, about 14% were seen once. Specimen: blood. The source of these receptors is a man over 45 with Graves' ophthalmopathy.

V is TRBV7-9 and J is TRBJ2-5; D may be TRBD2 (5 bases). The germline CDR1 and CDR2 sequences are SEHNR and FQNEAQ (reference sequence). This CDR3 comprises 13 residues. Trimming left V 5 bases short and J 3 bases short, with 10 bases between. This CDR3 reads CASSLTREETQYF. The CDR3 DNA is TGTGCCAGCAGCCTTACGAGGGAAGAGACCCAGTACTTC.

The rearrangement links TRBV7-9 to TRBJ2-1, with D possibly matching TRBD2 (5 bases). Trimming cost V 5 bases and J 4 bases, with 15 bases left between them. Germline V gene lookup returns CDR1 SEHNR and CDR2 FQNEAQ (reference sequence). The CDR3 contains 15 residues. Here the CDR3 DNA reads TGTGCCAGCAGCCCCCCCGGGGTTCTATACAATGAGCAGTTCTTC. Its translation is CASSPPGVLYNEQFF.

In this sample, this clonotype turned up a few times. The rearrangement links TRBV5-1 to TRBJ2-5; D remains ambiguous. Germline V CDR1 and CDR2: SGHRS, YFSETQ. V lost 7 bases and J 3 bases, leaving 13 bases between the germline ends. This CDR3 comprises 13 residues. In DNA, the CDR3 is TGCGCCAGCCGAAGGTCAGCCGAAGAGACCCAGTACTTC. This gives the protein CASRRSAEETQYF.

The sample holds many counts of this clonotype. CDR3 in DNA: TGCAGTGCTAAGGGGACGGAGGCCAAAAACATTCAGTACTTC. Protein product: CSAKGTEAKNIQYF. The chain combines TRBV20-1 with TRBJ2-4, with D perhaps matching TRBD1 or TRBD2 (5 bases each). In germline, CDR1 is DFQATT, CDR2 SNEGSKA (reference sequence). Trimming stripped 4 bases from V and 1 base from J, with 11 bases between. The CDR3 runs 14 residues.

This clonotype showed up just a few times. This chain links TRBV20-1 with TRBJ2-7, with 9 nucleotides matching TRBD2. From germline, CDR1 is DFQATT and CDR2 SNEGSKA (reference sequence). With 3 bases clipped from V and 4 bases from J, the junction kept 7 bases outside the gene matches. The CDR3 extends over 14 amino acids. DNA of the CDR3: TGCAGTGCTAGCACCATAGCGGGAGAGTACGAGCAGTACTTC. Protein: CSASTIAGEYEQYF.

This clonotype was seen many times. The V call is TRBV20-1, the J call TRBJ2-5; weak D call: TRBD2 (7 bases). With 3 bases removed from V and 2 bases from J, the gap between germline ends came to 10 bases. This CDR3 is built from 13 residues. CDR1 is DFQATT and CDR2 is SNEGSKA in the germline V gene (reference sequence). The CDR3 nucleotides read TGCAGTGCTAGGGGGAGGGGGCAAGAGACCCAGTACTTC. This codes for CSARGRGQETQYF.

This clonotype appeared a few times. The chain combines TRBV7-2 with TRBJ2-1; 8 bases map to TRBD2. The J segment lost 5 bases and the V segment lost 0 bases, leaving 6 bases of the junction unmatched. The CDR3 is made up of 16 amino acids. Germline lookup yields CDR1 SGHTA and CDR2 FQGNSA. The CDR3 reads CASSLAGSGINNEQFF. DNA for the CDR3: TGTGCCAGCAGCTTAGCGGGTAGCGGGATTAACAATGAGCAGTTCTTC.

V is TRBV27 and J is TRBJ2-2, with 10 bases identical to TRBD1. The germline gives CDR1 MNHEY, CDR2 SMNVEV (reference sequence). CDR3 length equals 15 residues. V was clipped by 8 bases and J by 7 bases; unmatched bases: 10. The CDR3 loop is CASSPGTGVFGELFF. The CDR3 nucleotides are TGTGCCAGCTCCCCCGGGACAGGGGTGTTCGGGGAGCTGTTTTTT.

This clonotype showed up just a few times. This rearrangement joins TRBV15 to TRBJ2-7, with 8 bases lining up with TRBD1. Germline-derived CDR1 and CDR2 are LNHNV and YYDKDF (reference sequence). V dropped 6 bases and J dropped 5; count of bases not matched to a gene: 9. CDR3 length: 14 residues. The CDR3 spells CATRTDRVADEQYF. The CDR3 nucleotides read TGTGCCACCAGAACGGACAGGGTGGCTGACGAGCAGTACTTC. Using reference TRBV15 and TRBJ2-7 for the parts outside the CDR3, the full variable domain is DAMVIQNPRYQVTQFGKPVTLSCSQTLNHNVMYWYQQKSSQAPKLLFHYYDKDFNNEADTPDNFQSRRPNTSFCFLDIRSPGLGDTAMYLCATRTDRVADEQYFGPGTRLTVT.

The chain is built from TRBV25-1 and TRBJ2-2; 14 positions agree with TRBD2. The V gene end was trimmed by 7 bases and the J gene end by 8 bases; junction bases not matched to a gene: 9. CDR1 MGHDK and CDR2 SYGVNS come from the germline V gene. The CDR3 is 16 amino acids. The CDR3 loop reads CASTKGLAGDGGELFF. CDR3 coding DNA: TGTGCCAGCACCAAGGGACTAGCGGGAGACGGAGGGGAGCTGTTTTTT.

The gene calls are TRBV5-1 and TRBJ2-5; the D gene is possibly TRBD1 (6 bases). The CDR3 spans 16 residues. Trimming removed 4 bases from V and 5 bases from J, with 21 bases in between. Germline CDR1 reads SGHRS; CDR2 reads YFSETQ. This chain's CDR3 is CASSPAPGELVETQYF. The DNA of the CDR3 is TGCGCCAGCAGCCCCGCCCCAGGGGAGTTGGTGGAGACCCAGTACTTC.

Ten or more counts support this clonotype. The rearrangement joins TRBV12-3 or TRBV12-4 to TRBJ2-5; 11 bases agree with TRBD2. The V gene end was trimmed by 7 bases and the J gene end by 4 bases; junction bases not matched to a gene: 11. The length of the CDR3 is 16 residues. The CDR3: CASTPGEGLAGETQYF. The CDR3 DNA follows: TGTGCCAGCACCCCCGGAGAAGGACTAGCGGGAGAGACCCAGTACTTC.

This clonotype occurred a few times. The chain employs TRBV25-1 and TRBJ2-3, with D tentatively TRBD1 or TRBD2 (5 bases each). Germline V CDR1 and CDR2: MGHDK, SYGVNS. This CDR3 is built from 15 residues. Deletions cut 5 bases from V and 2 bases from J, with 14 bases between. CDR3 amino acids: CASSPGTTYTDTQYF. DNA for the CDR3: TGTGCCAGCAGTCCAGGGACCACCTACACAGATACGCAGTATTTT.

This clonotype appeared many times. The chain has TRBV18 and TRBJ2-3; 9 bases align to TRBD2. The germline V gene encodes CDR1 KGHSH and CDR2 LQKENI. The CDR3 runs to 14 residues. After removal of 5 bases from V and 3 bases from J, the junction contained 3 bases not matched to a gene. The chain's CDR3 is CASSRLADTDTQYF. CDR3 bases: TGTGCCAGCTCAAGACTAGCGGATACAGATACGCAGTATTTT.

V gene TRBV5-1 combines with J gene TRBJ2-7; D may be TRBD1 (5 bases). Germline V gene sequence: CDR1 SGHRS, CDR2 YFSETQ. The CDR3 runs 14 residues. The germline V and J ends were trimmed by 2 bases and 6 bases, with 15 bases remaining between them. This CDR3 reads CASSLGRGASEQYF. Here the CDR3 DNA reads TGCGCCAGCAGCTTAGGTCGTGGGGCGAGCGAGCAGTACTTC.

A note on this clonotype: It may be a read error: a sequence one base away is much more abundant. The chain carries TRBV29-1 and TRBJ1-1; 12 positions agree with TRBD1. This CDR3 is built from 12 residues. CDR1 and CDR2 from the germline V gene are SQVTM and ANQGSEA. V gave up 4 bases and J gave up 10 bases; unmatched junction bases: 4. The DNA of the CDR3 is TGCAGCGTTGTCCGGGACAGGGGGCCAGCTTTCTTT. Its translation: CSVVRDRGPAFF.